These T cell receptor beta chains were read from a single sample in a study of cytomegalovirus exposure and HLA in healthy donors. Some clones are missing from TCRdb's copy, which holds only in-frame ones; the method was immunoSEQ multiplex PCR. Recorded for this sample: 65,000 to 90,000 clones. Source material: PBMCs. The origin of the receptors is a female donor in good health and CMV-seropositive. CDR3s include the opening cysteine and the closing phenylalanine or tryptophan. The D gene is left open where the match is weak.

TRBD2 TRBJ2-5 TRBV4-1 CASSQDPAGGQETQYF TGCGCCAGCAGCCAAGACCCAGCGGGAGGGCAAGAGACCCAGTACTTC
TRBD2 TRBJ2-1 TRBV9 CASSFGLAGPSYNEQFF TGTGCCAGCAGCTTTGGACTAGCGGGACCCTCCTACAATGAGCAGTTCTTC
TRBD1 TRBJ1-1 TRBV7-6 CASSWTPGQGMNTEAFF TGTGCCAGCAGCTGGACACCGGGACAGGGCATGAACACTGAAGCTTTCTTT
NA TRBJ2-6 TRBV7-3 CASSQTSSGANVLTF TGTGCCAGCAGTCAGACTAGCTCTGGGGCCAACGTCCTGACTTTC
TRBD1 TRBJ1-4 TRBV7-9 CASSRDRGDEKLFF TGTGCCAGCAGCCGAGACAGGGGGGATGAAAAACTGTTTTTT
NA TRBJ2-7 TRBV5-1 CASSLDSSRYEQYF TGCGCCAGCAGCTTGGATTCTAGCCGCTACGAGCAGTACTTC
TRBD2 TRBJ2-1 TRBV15 CATSWTSGGDNEQFF TGTGCCACCAGCTGGACTAGCGGGGGGGACAATGAGCAGTTCTTC
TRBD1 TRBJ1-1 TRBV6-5 CASSVDRGGTEAFF TGTGCCAGCAGTGTTGACAGGGGGGGCACTGAAGCTTTCTTT
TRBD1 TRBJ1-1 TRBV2 CASREKEDRAGEAFF TGTGCCAGCAGGGAGAAAGAGGACAGGGCTGGTGAAGCTTTCTTT
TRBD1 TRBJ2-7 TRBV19 CASSIVAGGPYEQYF TGTGCCAGTAGTATCGTGGCAGGGGGTCCCTACGAGCAGTACTTC
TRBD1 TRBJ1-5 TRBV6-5 CASSWDRGGQPQHF TGTGCCAGCAGCTGGGACAGGGGGGGTCAGCCCCAGCATTTT
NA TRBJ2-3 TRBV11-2 CASSFIGSPRTDTQYF TGTGCCAGCAGCTTCATCGGGAGCCCCCGGACAGATACGCAGTATTTT
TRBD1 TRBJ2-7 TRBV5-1 CASSFRQGWYEQYF TGCGCCAGCAGTTTCAGACAGGGGTGGTACGAGCAGTACTTC
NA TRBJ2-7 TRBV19 CASSTYRGGYEQYF TGTGCCAGTAGTACCTACAGGGGAGGTTACGAGCAGTACTTC
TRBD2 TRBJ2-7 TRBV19 CASSLGERGRIAYEQYF TGTGCCAGTAGCCTCGGGGAGCGGGGGCGAATCGCCTACGAGCAGTACTTC